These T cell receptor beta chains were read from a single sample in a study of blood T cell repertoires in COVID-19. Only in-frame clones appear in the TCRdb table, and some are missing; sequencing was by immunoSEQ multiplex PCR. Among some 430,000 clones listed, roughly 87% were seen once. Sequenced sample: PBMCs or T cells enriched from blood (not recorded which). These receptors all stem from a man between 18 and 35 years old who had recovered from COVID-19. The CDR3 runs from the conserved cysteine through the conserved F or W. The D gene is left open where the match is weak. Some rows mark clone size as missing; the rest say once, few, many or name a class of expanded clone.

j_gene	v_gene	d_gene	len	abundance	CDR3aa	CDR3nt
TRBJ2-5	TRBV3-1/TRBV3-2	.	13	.	CASSQGQAETQYF	TGTGCCAGCAGCCAAGGTCAGGCGGAGACCCAGTACTTC
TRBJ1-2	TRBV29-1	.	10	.	CSVGAGGYTF	TGCAGCGTTGGGGCGGGTGGCTACACCTTC
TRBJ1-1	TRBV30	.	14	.	CAGVQGRLNTEAFF	TGTGCCGGGGTACAGGGCCGGTTGAACACTGAAGCTTTCTTT
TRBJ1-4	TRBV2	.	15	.	CASSPPGGHYEKLFF	TGTGCCAGCAGTCCGCCGGGGGGGCACTATGAAAAACTGTTTTTT
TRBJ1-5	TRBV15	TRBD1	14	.	CATSRTGDGQPQHF	TGTGCCACCAGCAGAACAGGGGACGGTCAGCCCCAGCATTTT
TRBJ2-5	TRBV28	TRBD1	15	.	CASSLPQRQGETQYF	TGTGCCAGCAGTTTGCCCCAAAGACAGGGAGAGACCCAGTACTTC
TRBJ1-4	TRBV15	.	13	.	CATSRDQKEKLFF	TGTGCCACCAGCAGAGATCAGAAGGAAAAACTGTTTTTT
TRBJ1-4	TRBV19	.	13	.	CASSPRPTEILFF	TGTGCCAGTAGTCCCCGCCCTACTGAAATCCTGTTTTTT
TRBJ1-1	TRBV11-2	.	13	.	CASSPRSNTEAFF	TGTGCCAGCAGCCCCCGTTCGAACACTGAAGCTTTCTTT
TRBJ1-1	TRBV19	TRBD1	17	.	CASSPKRQGLRFTEAFF	TGTGCCAGTAGTCCCAAGCGACAGGGGTTAAGATTCACTGAAGCTTTCTTT
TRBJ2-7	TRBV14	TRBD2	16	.	CASSQDSRGGFYEQYF	TGTGCCAGCAGCCAAGATTCGCGGGGGGGATTCTACGAGCAGTACTTC
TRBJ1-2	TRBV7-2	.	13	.	CASSSGAPYGYTF	TGTGCCAGCAGCTCAGGTGCTCCCTATGGCTACACCTTC
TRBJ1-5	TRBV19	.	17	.	CASSIWTAWDSNQPQHF	TGTGCCAGTAGTATTTGGACAGCCTGGGATAGCAATCAGCCCCAGCATTTT
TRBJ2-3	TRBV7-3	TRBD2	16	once	CASSLSLAEGTDTQYF	TGTGCCAGCAGCTTAAGTCTAGCGGAGGGGACAGATACGCAGTATTTT
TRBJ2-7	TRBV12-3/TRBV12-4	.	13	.	CASSFSGSYEQYF	TGTGCCAGCAGTTTCTCAGGCTCCTACGAGCAGTACTTC
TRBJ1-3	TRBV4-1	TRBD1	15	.	CASSPGQGGGNTIYF	TGCGCCAGCAGCCCCGGACAGGGGGGTGGAAACACCATATATTTT
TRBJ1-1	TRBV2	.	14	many	CASSDLAVNTEAFF	TGTGCCAGCAGTGACTTAGCAGTGAACACTGAAGCTTTCTTT
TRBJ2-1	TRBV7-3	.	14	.	CASSLTGSGSEQFF	TGTGCCAGCAGCTTAACCGGGAGCGGCAGTGAGCAGTTCTTC
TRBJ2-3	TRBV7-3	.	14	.	CASSLGTSTDTQYF	TGTGCCAGCAGCTTAGGGACTAGCACAGATACGCAGTATTTT
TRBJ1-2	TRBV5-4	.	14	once	CASSRNGGDYGYTF	TGTGCCAGCAGCCGAAATGGAGGGGACTATGGCTACACCTTC
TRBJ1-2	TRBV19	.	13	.	CASSIGGSYGYTF	TGTGCCAGTAGTATCGGGGGGAGCTATGGCTACACCTTC
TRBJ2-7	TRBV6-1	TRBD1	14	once	CASSERTGYYEQYF	TGTGCCAGCAGTGAGCGGACAGGATACTACGAGCAGTACTTC
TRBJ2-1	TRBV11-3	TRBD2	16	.	CASSLGWTSGYNEQFF	TGTGCCAGCAGCTTAGGGTGGACTAGCGGATACAATGAGCAGTTCTTC
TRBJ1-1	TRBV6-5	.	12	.	CASNNRVTEAFF	TGTGCCAGCAACAACAGGGTCACTGAAGCTTTCTTT
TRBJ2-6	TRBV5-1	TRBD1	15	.	CASDTGGGGANVLTF	TGCGCCAGCGATACAGGGGGCGGTGGGGCCAACGTCCTGACTTTC
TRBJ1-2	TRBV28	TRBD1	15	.	CASSRPGTGGRGYTF	TGTGCCAGCAGTAGGCCGGGGACAGGGGGCCGTGGCTACACCTTC
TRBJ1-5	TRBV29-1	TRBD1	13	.	CSGRDRDNQPQHF	TGCAGCGGGAGGGACAGGGATAATCAGCCCCAGCATTTT
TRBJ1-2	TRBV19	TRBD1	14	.	CASAPGQKNYGYTF	TGTGCCAGCGCCCCGGGACAGAAGAACTATGGCTACACCTTC
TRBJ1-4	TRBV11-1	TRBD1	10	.	CASSTGTGFF	TGTGCCAGCAGCACCGGGACAGGGTTTTTT
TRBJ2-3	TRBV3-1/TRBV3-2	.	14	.	CASSPSERTDTQYF	TGTGCCAGCAGCCCATCCGAGCGCACAGATACGCAGTATTTT
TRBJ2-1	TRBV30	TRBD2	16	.	CAWRILELAGFNEQFF	TGTGCCTGGAGAATCCTAGAGCTAGCGGGATTCAATGAGCAGTTCTTC
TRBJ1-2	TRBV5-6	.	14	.	CASAGGGAVYGYTF	TGTGCCAGCGCCGGAGGGGGGGCCGTCTATGGCTACACCTTC
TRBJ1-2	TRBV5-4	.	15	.	CASSEGGIRAYGYTF	TGTGCCAGCAGCGAAGGAGGGATAAGAGCCTATGGCTACACCTTC
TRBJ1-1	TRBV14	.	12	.	CASSQDRVQAFF	TGTGCCAGCAGCCAAGACCGCGTGCAAGCTTTCTTT
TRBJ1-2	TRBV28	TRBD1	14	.	CASSKKDRGGGYTF	TGTGCCAGCAGTAAAAAGGACAGGGGCGGTGGCTACACCTTC
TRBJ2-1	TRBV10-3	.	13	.	CAIGRGGGDEQFF	TGTGCCATCGGGCGGGGAGGTGGGGATGAGCAGTTCTTC
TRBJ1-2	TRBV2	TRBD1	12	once	CASTLTGYGYTF	TGTGCCAGCACCCTGACAGGGTATGGCTACACCTTC
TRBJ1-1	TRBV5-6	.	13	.	CASSPPGKTEAFF	TGTGCCAGCAGCCCGCCCGGGAAGACTGAAGCTTTCTTT
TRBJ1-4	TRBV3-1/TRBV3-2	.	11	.	CASFGVGKLFF	TGTGCCAGCTTCGGGGTAGGAAAACTGTTTTTT